The T cell receptor beta chain under discussion was sequenced for a study of shared clonotypes between healthy human individuals. Findings of the study overall: Around 5.4% of naive CD4 clonotypes were common to several donors. Among non-shared clonotypes, generation probabilities were lower than among those shared by all four donors. Estimated richness values were generally larger in naive subsets than in memory subsets.

Clones were sequenced by immunoSEQ multiplex PCR, and TCRdb holds only the in-frame ones, with some missing. This repertoire shows a few hundred thousand clones, approximately 70% found once; its top ten account for approximately 12%. From germline, CDR1 is SGHRS and CDR2 YFSETQ. V gave up 0 bases and J gave up 2 bases, with 9 bases separating them. The CDR3 is 15 residues long. As regards this clone: What it binds is not known.

The source material was memory CD4+ T cells sorted from blood. Subset: CD45RA-negative fraction. The genes are TRBV5-1 and TRBJ2-1; either TRBD1 or TRBD2 may fit D (5 bases each). This TCR was recovered from a man aged 30 to 39 in good health. CDR3 DNA: TGCGCCAGCAGCTTGGGGGACCACCCCTACAATGAGCAGTTCTTC. Translating it yields CASSLGDHPYNEQFF.